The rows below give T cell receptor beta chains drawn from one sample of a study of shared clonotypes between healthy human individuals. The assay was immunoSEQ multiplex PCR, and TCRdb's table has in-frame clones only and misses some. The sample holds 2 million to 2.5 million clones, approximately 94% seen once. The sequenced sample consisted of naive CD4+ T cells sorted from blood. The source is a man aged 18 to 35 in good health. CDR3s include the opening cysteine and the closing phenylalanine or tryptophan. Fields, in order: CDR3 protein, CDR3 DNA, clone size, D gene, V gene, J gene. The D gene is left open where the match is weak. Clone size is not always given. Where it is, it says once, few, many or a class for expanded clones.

CASSYKETQYF	TGTGCCAGCAGTTATAAAGAGACCCAGTACTTC	NA	NA	TRBV6-6	TRBJ2-5
CASSGGGGPENEQFF	TGCGCCAGCAGTGGCGGCGGGGGGCCCGAAAATGAGCAGTTCTTC	NA	TRBD2	TRBV10-1	TRBJ2-1
CASSPDAFSYNEQFF	TGTGCCAGCTCACCAGACGCTTTCTCCTACAATGAGCAGTTCTTC	NA	NA	TRBV18	TRBJ2-1
CASSATGQETQYF	TGTGCCAGCAGTGCGACAGGTCAAGAGACCCAGTACTTC	NA	NA	TRBV27	TRBJ2-5
CASSIVAGDSTGELFF	TGTGCCAGTAGTATAGTGGCAGGGGACTCCACCGGGGAGCTGTTTTTT	once	NA	TRBV19	TRBJ2-2
CASSRGAGPNEQFF	TGTGCCAGCAGCCGCGGAGCGGGACCCAATGAGCAGTTCTTC	NA	TRBD2	TRBV5-4	TRBJ2-1
CASSQETGENEKLFF	TGCGCCAGCAGCCAAGAAACAGGGGAAAATGAAAAACTGTTTTTT	NA	TRBD1	TRBV4-3	TRBJ1-4
CASREDRAGTEAFF	TGTGCCAGCAGAGAAGACAGGGCGGGGACTGAAGCTTTCTTT	NA	TRBD1	TRBV6-1	TRBJ1-1
CASSEALYRVGEKLFF	TGTGCCAGCAGTGAAGCGCTTTACAGGGTGGGTGAAAAACTGTTTTTT	NA	NA	TRBV2	TRBJ1-4
CASSQDGRYGYTF	TGCGCCAGCAGCCAAGATGGGAGATATGGCTACACCTTC	NA	NA	TRBV4-1	TRBJ1-2
CASSPVAGSTDTQYF	TGTGCCAGCTCACCAGTCGCGGGGTCCACAGATACGCAGTATTTT	NA	NA	TRBV18	TRBJ2-3
CAISGEGYEQYF	TGTGCCATCAGCGGTGAGGGATACGAGCAGTACTTC	NA	NA	TRBV10-3	TRBJ2-7
CASSQGQSSPWETQYF	TGCGCCAGCAGCCAGGGACAGTCATCTCCCTGGGAGACCCAGTACTTC	NA	TRBD1	TRBV5-1	TRBJ2-5
CASSLAGPTNEKLFF	TGTGCCAGCAGCTTGGCCGGTCCAACTAATGAAAAACTGTTTTTT	NA	NA	TRBV5-4	TRBJ1-4
CASRDELVLCFRYEQYF	TGTGCATCCAGAGATGAGCTAGTCCTGTGCTTCCGATACGAGCAGTACTTC	NA	NA	TRBV25-1	TRBJ2-7
CASSLKGGPQHF	TGTGCCAGCAGCCTAAAGGGGGGGCCCCAGCATTTT	NA	NA	TRBV7-3	TRBJ1-5
CASSPGWVPYEQYF	TGTGCCAGCAGCCCGGGTTGGGTCCCCTACGAGCAGTACTTC	NA	NA	TRBV5-6	TRBJ2-7
CASSRAGTGTYEQYF	TGTGCCAGCAGTAGGGCAGGGACGGGAACCTACGAGCAGTACTTC	NA	NA	TRBV27	TRBJ2-7
CASSSHRAPREVYTNTGELFF	TGCGCCAGCAGCTCTCACAGGGCCCCCAGGGAGGTGTACACGAACACCGGGGAGCTGTTTTTT	NA	NA	TRBV5-1	TRBJ2-2
CASSLALTGATDTQYF	TGTGCCAGCAGCTTAGCGTTGACAGGGGCGACAGATACGCAGTATTTT	NA	TRBD1	TRBV7-9	TRBJ2-3
CASSLEQGLNSPLHF	TGCGCCAGCAGCTTGGAGCAGGGCCTTAATTCACCCCTCCACTTT	NA	NA	TRBV5-1	TRBJ1-6
CASSLPNNEQFF	TGCGCCAGCAGCTTGCCAAACAATGAGCAGTTCTTC	NA	NA	TRBV5-1	TRBJ2-1
CASSEDSFTDTQYF	TGTGCCAGCAGTGAAGACAGTTTCACAGATACGCAGTATTTT	once	NA	TRBV6-1	TRBJ2-3
CASSLLSSGIHSGNTIYF	TGTGCCAGCAGCTTACTCTCTAGCGGGATCCACTCTGGAAACACCATATATTTT	NA	NA	TRBV11-2	TRBJ1-3
CANRERAYEQYF	TGTGCCAACCGAGAGCGTGCCTACGAGCAGTACTTC	NA	NA	TRBV14	TRBJ2-7
CASSSDSLQFF	TGTGCCAGCAGCTCTGACAGCCTTCAGTTCTTC	NA	NA	TRBV11-2	TRBJ2-1
CASRGTYEQYF	TGTGCCAGCAGAGGGACCTACGAGCAGTACTTC	NA	NA	TRBV6-5	TRBJ2-7
CASSIGTASGNTIYF	TGTGCCAGCAGCATAGGGACAGCCTCTGGAAACACCATATATTTT	NA	TRBD1	TRBV5-4	TRBJ1-3
CASTLAGRRDEQYF	TGTGCCAGCACCCTCGCAGGGCGTCGCGACGAGCAGTACTTC	NA	NA	TRBV7-9	TRBJ2-7
CASSPEGTVYEQFF	TGCGCCAGCAGCCCAGAAGGGACAGTCTATGAGCAGTTCTTC	NA	TRBD1	TRBV10-1	TRBJ2-1
CASRGDRGLTDTQYF	TGTGCCAGCAGGGGAGACAGGGGGTTGACAGATACGCAGTATTTT	NA	TRBD1	TRBV6-5	TRBJ2-3
CASSPDREAFF	TGTGCCAGCTCACCAGACAGAGAAGCTTTCTTT	NA	NA	TRBV18	TRBJ1-1
CASSPGQGAYEQYF	TGTGCCAGCAGCCCGGGACAGGGGGCCTACGAGCAGTACTTC	NA	TRBD1	TRBV9	TRBJ2-7
CASSIQGADGEKLFF	TGTGCCAGCAGCATACAGGGGGCGGATGGGGAAAAACTGTTTTTT	NA	TRBD1	TRBV7-2	TRBJ1-4
CASSLISVGELFF	TGTGCCAGCAGCTTAATTAGTGTTGGGGAGCTGTTTTTT	NA	NA	TRBV5-4	TRBJ2-2
CAISEVPGLAGANVLTF	TGTGCCATCAGTGAGGTCCCGGGTCTAGCTGGGGCCAACGTCCTGACTTTC	NA	NA	TRBV10-3	TRBJ2-6
CASSQSTPSGKLFF	TGCGCCAGCAGCCAATCGACCCCCTCCGGGAAACTGTTTTTT	NA	NA	TRBV4-1	TRBJ1-4
CASSPGNRGQYEQYF	TGCGCCAGCAGCCCCGGTAACAGGGGGCAGTACGAGCAGTACTTC	NA	TRBD1	TRBV5-1	TRBJ2-7
CASSETGLQETQYF	TGTGCCAGCAGTGAAACTGGCCTACAAGAGACCCAGTACTTC	NA	NA	TRBV2	TRBJ2-5
CAISRDVNSPLHF	TGTGCCATTTCCCGGGACGTAAATTCACCCCTCCACTTT	NA	NA	TRBV6-1	TRBJ1-6
CASSLEAGEGVGELFF	TGCGCCAGCAGCTTGGAGGCGGGAGAAGGAGTCGGGGAGCTGTTTTTT	NA	TRBD2	TRBV5-1	TRBJ2-2
CASSPLPSSTNEKLFF	TGTGCCAGCTCACCCCTTCCGAGCTCAACTAATGAAAAACTGTTTTTT	once	NA	TRBV18	TRBJ1-4
CSVEVPGPKNTEAFF	TGCAGCGTTGAAGTACCGGGACCGAAGAACACTGAAGCTTTCTTT	NA	NA	TRBV29-1	TRBJ1-1
CASSQVVPASEQFF	TGTGCCAGCAGCCAAGTTGTCCCGGCTTCTGAGCAGTTCTTC	NA	NA	TRBV7-9	TRBJ2-1